The 5 T cell receptor beta chains given below trace back to one sample, sequenced in a study of T-cell memory formation after mild COVID-19. TCRdb called the 5' RACE reads again in MiXCR, with one record for every CDR3 protein. The sample has fewer than 70,000 distinct CDR3 sequences; more than 8% are singletons. Sequences were obtained from PBMCs or a T cell subset sorted from them (not recorded which). These TCRs come from a man aged 18 to 30 who had mild COVID-19 (a few samples of this study predate the infection). Cell type and time point are not known.

The chain has TRBV14 and TRBJ2-3, with TRBD2 matching 11 bases. The V segment lost 4 bases and the J segment 0 bases; nucleotides outside the gene matches: 9. This CDR3 is built from 18 residues. CDR1 and CDR2 from the germline V gene are SGHDN and FVKESK. The CDR3 nucleotides are TGTGCCAGCAGCCTCACTAGCGGGGGCCGTTCTAGCACAGATACGCAGTATTTT. Residues: CASSLTSGGRSSTDTQYF.

At least ten counts were recorded for this clonotype. V usage is TRBV5-4 and J usage is TRBJ2-5; a weak D match, TRBD2 (6 bases). Germline V CDR1 and CDR2: SGHNT, YYREEE (reference sequence). Deletions cut 4 bases from V and 4 bases from J, with 11 bases between. The CDR3 is 13 residues long. The CDR3 region is CASSPRGSETQYF. The CDR3 DNA reads TGTGCCAGCAGCCCACGGGGGTCAGAGACCCAGTACTTC.

The V gene is TRBV4-3, the J gene TRBJ2-3, with D perhaps matching TRBD2 (6 bases). V was clipped by 6 bases and J by 4 bases, with 11 bases between them. Germline V gene lookup returns CDR1 LGHNA and CDR2 YSLEER. CDR3 size: 13 residues. The CDR3 is CASRKSGSDTQYF. As DNA, the CDR3 is TGCGCCAGCAGGAAGAGCGGGTCAGATACGCAGTATTTT.

This clonotype was counted many times. This chain joins TRBV7-9 and TRBJ2-3; D is uncertain. V was clipped by 3 bases and J by 5 bases, with 6 bases between them. CDR1 and CDR2 (germline): SEHNR, FQNEAQ (reference sequence). The CDR3 is 12 residues long. The chain's CDR3 is CASSFSRDTQYF. DNA of the CDR3: TGTGCCAGCAGCTTTAGCCGAGATACGCAGTATTTT.

The chain has TRBV20-1 and TRBJ2-5; 11 bases agree with TRBD2. The junction had 10 bases not matched to a gene; V was cut back by 3 bases and J by 7 bases. The CDR3 length is 15 residues. Germline loops: CDR1 DFQATT, CDR2 SNEGSKA (reference sequence). The CDR3: CSASPSSGGPSTQYF. The CDR3 DNA reads as TGCAGTGCTAGCCCTTCTAGCGGGGGGCCATCGACCCAGTACTTC.